This is a list of T cell receptor beta chains from one sample in a study of T cell changes during pregnancy in multiple sclerosis. Profiled with immunoSEQ multiplex PCR; TCRdb holds only in-frame clones, not every one. The table lists roughly 28,000 clones, around 88% of them singletons, with 3% to 3.5% in the top ten. The sample consisted of CD4+ T cells from peripheral blood mononuclear cells, taken in the first trimester of pregnancy. These receptor sequences come from a female donor in good health, enrolled as a control in a pregnancy study. Each CDR3 is given with its conserved first and last residue. D genes are given only for firm matches. Clone sizes are given selectively: once, few, many, or a class where the clone is expanded.

CASSFQGRGAFF	TGTGCCAGCAGTTTTCAGGGGAGAGGGGCTTTCTTT	.	.	TRBV28	TRBJ1-1
CASSQGGGNTEAFF	TGTGCCAGCAGCCAAGGGGGGGGGAACACTGAAGCTTTCTTT	.	.	TRBV4-2	TRBJ1-1
CASSAHPEDSPNQPQHF	TGTGCCAGCAGCGCTCACCCAGAGGACAGCCCTAATCAGCCCCAGCATTTT	.	.	TRBV9	TRBJ1-5
CASSLVISGANVLTF	TGTGCCAGCAGTTTAGTAATCTCTGGGGCCAACGTCCTGACTTTC	.	.	TRBV28	TRBJ2-6
CASSLSDRANYGYTF	TGTGCCAGCAGTTTATCGGACAGGGCTAACTATGGCTACACCTTC	TRBD1	.	TRBV28	TRBJ1-2
CASSKGMANTEAFF	TGTGCCAGTAGTAAGGGGATGGCGAACACTGAAGCTTTCTTT	.	once	TRBV19	TRBJ1-1
CASSLSQGPPQHF	TGTGCCAGCAGTCTCTCACAGGGTCCCCCCCAGCATTTT	.	.	TRBV27	TRBJ1-5
CASSLGGEHSYEQYF	TGTGCCAGCAGCTTAGGGGGGGAGCATTCTTACGAGCAGTACTTC	.	.	TRBV7-2	TRBJ2-7
CASSLTSGPYNEQFF	TGCGCCAGCAGCCTGACTAGCGGTCCCTACAATGAGCAGTTCTTC	TRBD2	once	TRBV5-1	TRBJ2-1
CATSGPPPTQYF	TGTGCCACCAGCGGGCCGCCCCCAACGCAGTATTTT	.	.	TRBV15	TRBJ2-3
CASSREITDTQYF	TGCGCCAGCAGCCGGGAGATCACAGATACGCAGTATTTT	.	few	TRBV5-1	TRBJ2-3
CASSRTSGYNEQFF	TGTGCCAGCAGTCGGACTAGCGGTTACAATGAGCAGTTCTTC	TRBD2	.	TRBV28	TRBJ2-1
CASSLVTTSGRVVSDTQYF	TGTGCCAGCAGTTTAGTTACGACTAGCGGGAGGGTCGTATCAGATACGCAGTATTTT	TRBD2	.	TRBV27	TRBJ2-3
CASSQLIPGETQYF	TGTGCCAGCAGCCAACTTATACCGGGAGAGACCCAGTACTTC	.	.	TRBV4-2	TRBJ2-5
CASSLWDRENTGELFF	TGTGCCAGCAGTTTATGGGACAGGGAAAACACCGGGGAGCTGTTTTTT	TRBD1	once	TRBV28	TRBJ2-2
CASLGWREGNIQYF	TGTGCCAGTTTGGGTTGGCGGGAAGGAAACATTCAGTACTTC	.	.	TRBV19	TRBJ2-4
CASSDPGTIYNEQFF	TGTGCCAGCAGCGATCCCGGAACTATTTACAATGAGCAGTTCTTC	.	.	TRBV5-4	TRBJ2-1
CASRGTGGDEQYF	TGTGCCAGCAGGGGAACAGGGGGCGACGAGCAGTACTTC	TRBD1	few	TRBV6-1	TRBJ2-7
CAVGGGGRETQYF	TGTGCCGTTGGTGGGGGGGGGCGGGAGACCCAGTACTTC	.	.	TRBV19	TRBJ2-5
CASSAPPVSYQPQHF	TGTGCCAGCAGTGCCCCCCCGGTTTCCTATCAGCCCCAGCATTTT	.	.	TRBV6-1	TRBJ1-5
CAIQGVPDTEAFF	TGTGCCATCCAGGGTGTTCCGGACACTGAAGCTTTCTTT	.	.	TRBV28	TRBJ1-1
CASSAGTGNTEAFF	TGTGCCAGCAGTGCCGGGACAGGGAACACTGAAGCTTTCTTT	TRBD1	.	TRBV27	TRBJ1-1
CASSRQGLATDTQYF	TGCGCCAGCAGCCGACAGGGACTAGCTACAGATACGCAGTATTTT	TRBD2	.	TRBV4-1	TRBJ2-3
CASSTPTGGSEQYF	TGTGCCAGCAGCACACCGACAGGGGGTAGCGAGCAGTACTTC	TRBD1	.	TRBV5-4	TRBJ2-7
CASSPRVNTEAFF	TGTGCCAGCAGTCCCAGGGTGAACACTGAAGCTTTCTTT	.	.	TRBV27	TRBJ1-1
CASSPGQGGGEQYF	TGCGCCAGCAGCCCCGGACAGGGGGGAGGCGAGCAGTACTTC	TRBD1	.	TRBV5-1	TRBJ2-7
CASSVGGTVTYEQYF	TGTGCCAGCAGCGTAGGTGGGACAGTAACCTACGAGCAGTACTTC	TRBD1	.	TRBV9	TRBJ2-7
CASSSGQGDTEAFF	TGTGCCAGCAGTTCGGGACAGGGCGACACTGAAGCTTTCTTT	TRBD1	.	TRBV28	TRBJ1-1
CASSLLPRTGGSQDEKLFF	TGCGCCAGCAGCCTTCTACCCCGGACAGGGGGTTCACAGGATGAAAAACTGTTTTTT	TRBD1	.	TRBV4-3	TRBJ1-4
CASSDSGSSSGELFF	TGTGCCAGCAGTGATAGCGGGAGCTCTTCCGGGGAGCTGTTTTTT	TRBD2	.	TRBV28	TRBJ2-2
CASSERPGGHTDTQYF	TGCGCCAGCAGTGAGAGGCCCGGCGGACACACAGATACGCAGTATTTT	.	.	TRBV10-1	TRBJ2-3
CASSPGGLDTQYF	TGTGCCAGCAGCCCGGGGGGGCTAGATACGCAGTATTTT	TRBD2	once	TRBV5-8	TRBJ2-3
CASSQIAGSYNEQFF	TGCGCCAGCAGCCAAATAGCGGGGTCGTACAATGAGCAGTTCTTC	TRBD2	.	TRBV5-1	TRBJ2-1
CASSAVIGGEAFF	TGCGCCAGCAGTGCGGTTATAGGAGGTGAAGCTTTCTTT	.	.	TRBV10-1	TRBJ1-1
CASSFTIAVPSYEQYF	TGTGCCAGCAGCTTCACGATAGCGGTCCCTTCCTACGAGCAGTACTTC	.	.	TRBV5-8	TRBJ2-7
CAWSRQGMTEAFF	TGTGCCTGGAGTCGACAGGGGATGACTGAAGCTTTCTTT	TRBD1	.	TRBV30	TRBJ1-1
CASSLDRDQETQYF	TGTGCCAGCAGCTTAGACAGGGACCAAGAGACCCAGTACTTC	TRBD1	.	TRBV7-3	TRBJ2-5
CASSEGGDLPQHF	TGTGCCAGCAGTGAGGGGGGGGATCTGCCCCAGCATTTT	.	.	TRBV6-1	TRBJ1-5
CASSLRGLDEQYF	TGTGCCAGCTCACTCAGGGGGCTGGACGAGCAGTACTTC	TRBD1	.	TRBV18	TRBJ2-7
CAISGPTGGDSPLHF	TGTGCCATCAGTGGCCCGACAGGGGGCGATTCACCCCTCCACTTT	TRBD1	.	TRBV10-3	TRBJ1-6
CASSLWSEQGKKLFF	TGTGCCAGCAGTTTATGGTCAGAACAGGGGAAAAAACTGTTTTTT	TRBD1	.	TRBV28	TRBJ1-4
CSAYRGPNTGELFF	TGCAGCGCATACAGGGGGCCTAACACCGGGGAGCTGTTTTTT	TRBD1	.	TRBV29-1	TRBJ2-2
CASSLKIPVRRKYGYTF	TGTGCCAGCAGCCTTAAAATCCCGGTCCGGAGGAAGTATGGCTACACCTTC	.	.	TRBV25-1	TRBJ1-2
CASSLGLAATGELFF	TGTGCCAGCTCCCTAGGACTAGCTGCCACCGGGGAGCTGTTTTTT	TRBD2	.	TRBV28	TRBJ2-2